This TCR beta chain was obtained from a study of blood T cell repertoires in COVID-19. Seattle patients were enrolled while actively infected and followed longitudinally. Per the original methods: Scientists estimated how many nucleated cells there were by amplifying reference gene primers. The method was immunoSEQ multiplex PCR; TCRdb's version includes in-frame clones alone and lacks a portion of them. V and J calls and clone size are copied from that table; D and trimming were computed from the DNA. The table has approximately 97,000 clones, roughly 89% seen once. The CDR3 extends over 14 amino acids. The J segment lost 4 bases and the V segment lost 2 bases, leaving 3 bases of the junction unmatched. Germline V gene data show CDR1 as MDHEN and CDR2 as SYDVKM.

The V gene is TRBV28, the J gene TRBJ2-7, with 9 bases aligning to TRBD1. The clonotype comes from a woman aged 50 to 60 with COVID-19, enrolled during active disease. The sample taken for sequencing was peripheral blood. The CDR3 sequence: CASSLNRGLYEQYF. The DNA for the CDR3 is TGTGCCAGCAGTTTAAACAGGGGGCTATACGAGCAGTACTTC.